This T cell receptor (beta chain) emerged from a study of blood T cell repertoires in COVID-19. The study recruited people aged 18 to 89 years across around 23 US areas. Grouping used clinical history reported by participants in a survey and questionnaire. Recovered status in Cohort 3 required two negative PCRs, clearance, or symptom resolution. The protocol was immunoSEQ multiplex PCR, while the TCRdb copy is restricted to in-frame clones and leaves out a portion. The data show a few hundred thousand clones, 88% seen once. Source material: PBMCs or T cells enriched from blood (not recorded which). The sequence was collected from a woman between 18 and 29 years old who had recovered from COVID-19.

CDR3 sequence reads: CASSLGTSTDTQYF. CDR3 nucleotides: TGTGCCAGCAGTCTCGGGACAAGCACAGATACGCAGTATTTT. The chain uses TRBV6-5 and TRBJ2-3, with D maybe TRBD1 (6 bases). Deletions cut 5 bases from V and 0 bases from J, with 9 bases between. The CDR3 totals 14 residues. Germline values: CDR1 MNHEY, CDR2 SVGAGI.